The clone carrying this TCR beta chain was observed a single time. Its specificity is unknown. These data belong to a study of shared clonotypes between healthy human individuals. Original methodology: Filtering differed for immunoSEQ, which gave only junction sequences without quality scores. The assay was immunoSEQ multiplex PCR, and TCRdb's table has in-frame clones only and misses some. V and J calls and clone size are given by that table; D and trimming were obtained from the DNA. The table shows about 360,000 clones, with roughly 80% occurring only once. Study-level results: Larger richness was generally estimated for naive than memory subsets. A few donors shared 4.5% to 6.5% of their naive CD4 clonotypes. It was the non-shared clonotypes that had lower generation probabilities than clonotypes shared by all four donors.

CDR1 KGHSH and CDR2 LQKENI come from the germline V gene. The CDR3 covers 15 residues. Trimming removed 0 bases from V and 2 bases from J, with 7 bases in between. This receptor was identified in a man between 25 and 39 years old in good health. The chain couples TRBV18 to TRBJ2-2; D remains ambiguous. The sequenced material came from memory CD4+ T cells sorted from blood. Specified subset: CD45RA-negative fraction. In DNA form, the CDR3 reads TGTGCCAGCTCACCACCCAGGAGAAACACCGGGGAGCTGTTTTTT. Protein sequence: CASSPPRRNTGELFF.